This T cell receptor (beta chain) was retrieved from a study of blood T cell repertoires in COVID-19. For the study at large: The United States, Italy and Spain were the sources of the acute and convalescent COVID-19 samples. T cells, B-cell-depleted T cells, or PBMCs supplied cDNA or gDNA.

As originally analysed: Estimates of nucleated cell counts were drawn from the amplification of reference gene primers. TCRdb's table, derived via immunoSEQ multiplex PCR, lists solely in-frame clones and lacks some. That table supplies the V and J calls and clone size; D and trimming were determined from the DNA. The data hold 30,000 to 35,000 clones, with around nine tenths observed a single time. There are 17 residues in the CDR3. Germline V lookup: CDR1 LGHNA, CDR2 YSLEER. J gave up 4 bases and V 2 bases, and 8 bases lay outside the gene matches. Sequencing was carried out using peripheral blood. The V call is TRBV4-3, the J call TRBJ2-2; the match to TRBD2 covers 9 bases. The TCR was taken from an older man with acute or convalescent COVID-19. The CDR3 sequence is CASSQKRGRGSTGELFF. The CDR3 nucleotides read TGCGCCAGCAGCCAAAAACGCGGGAGGGGGAGCACCGGGGAGCTGTTTTTT.